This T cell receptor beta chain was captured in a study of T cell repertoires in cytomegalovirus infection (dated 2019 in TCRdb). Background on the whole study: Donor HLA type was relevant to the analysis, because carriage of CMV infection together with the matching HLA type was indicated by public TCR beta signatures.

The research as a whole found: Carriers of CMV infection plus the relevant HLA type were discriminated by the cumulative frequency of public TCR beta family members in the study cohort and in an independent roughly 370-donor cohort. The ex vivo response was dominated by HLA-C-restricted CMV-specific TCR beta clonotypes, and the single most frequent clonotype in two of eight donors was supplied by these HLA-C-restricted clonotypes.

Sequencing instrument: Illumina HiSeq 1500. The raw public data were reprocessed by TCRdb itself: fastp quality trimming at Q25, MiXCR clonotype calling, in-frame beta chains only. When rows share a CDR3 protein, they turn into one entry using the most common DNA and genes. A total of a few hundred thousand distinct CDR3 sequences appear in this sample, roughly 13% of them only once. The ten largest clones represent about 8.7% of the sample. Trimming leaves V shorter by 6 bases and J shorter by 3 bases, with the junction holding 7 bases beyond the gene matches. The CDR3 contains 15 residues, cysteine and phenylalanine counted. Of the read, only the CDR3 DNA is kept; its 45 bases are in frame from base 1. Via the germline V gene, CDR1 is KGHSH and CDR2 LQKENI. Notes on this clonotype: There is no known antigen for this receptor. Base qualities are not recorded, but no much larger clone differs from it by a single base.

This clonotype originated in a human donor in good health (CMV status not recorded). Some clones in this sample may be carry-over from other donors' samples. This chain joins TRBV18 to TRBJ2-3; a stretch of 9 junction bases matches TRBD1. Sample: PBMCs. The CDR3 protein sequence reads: CASSPGTGWTDTQYF. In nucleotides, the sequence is TGTGCCAGCTCCCCCGGGACAGGGTGGACAGATACGCAGTATTTT.